This T cell receptor (beta chain) was sequenced for a study of T-cell memory formation after mild COVID-19. In the study overall: Largely, TCR clusters stayed within a single donor.

TCRdb re-analysed the 5' RACE reads in MiXCR, keeping a single row per CDR3 protein. The data hold hundreds of thousands of distinct CDR3 sequences, with around 27% observed a single time. V was cut by 5 bases and J by 0 bases, with 8 bases left in between. The CDR3 is 13 amino acids. Per germline, CDR1 SEHNR and CDR2 FQNEAQ (reference sequence). The V and J genes are TRBV7-9 and TRBJ2-7, with D maybe TRBD1 (5 bases). This receptor was identified in an adult woman who had mild COVID-19 (a few samples of this study predate the infection). Cell type and time point are not known. Sequenced sample: PBMCs or a T cell subset sorted from them (not recorded which). The CDR3 nucleotides are TGTGCCAGCAGCCCAGGGAACTCCTACGAGCAGTACTTC. Protein product: CASSPGNSYEQYF.